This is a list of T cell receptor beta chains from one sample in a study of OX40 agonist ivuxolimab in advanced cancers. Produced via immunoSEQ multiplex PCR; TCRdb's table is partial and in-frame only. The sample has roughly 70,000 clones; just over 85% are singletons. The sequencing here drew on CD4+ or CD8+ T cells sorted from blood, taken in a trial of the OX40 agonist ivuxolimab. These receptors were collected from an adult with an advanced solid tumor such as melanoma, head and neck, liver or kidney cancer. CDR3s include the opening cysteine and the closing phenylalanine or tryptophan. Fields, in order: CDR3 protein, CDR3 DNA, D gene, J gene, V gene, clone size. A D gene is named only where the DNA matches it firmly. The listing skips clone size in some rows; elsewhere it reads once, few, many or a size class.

CDR3 protein: CASSYLRPSTGNTIYF
CDR3 DNA: TGTGCCAGCAGTTATCTCCGCCCTAGTACTGGAAACACCATATATTTT
D gene: NA
J gene: TRBJ1-3
V gene: TRBV6-5
clone size: NA

CDR3 protein: CASSNGKGGGQPQHF
CDR3 DNA: TGTGCCAGTAGTAACGGCAAGGGGGGCGGTCAGCCCCAGCATTTT
D gene: NA
J gene: TRBJ1-5
V gene: TRBV19
clone size: NA

CDR3 protein: CASSARSGGNQPQHF
CDR3 DNA: TGTGCCAGCAGTGCGAGGTCAGGGGGCAATCAGCCCCAGCATTTT
D gene: NA
J gene: TRBJ1-5
V gene: TRBV2
clone size: NA

CDR3 protein: CATSRDRSLYAGPPYEQYF
CDR3 DNA: TGTGCCACCAGCAGAGATCGATCCCTCTACGCGGGACCCCCCTACGAGCAGTACTTC
D gene: NA
J gene: TRBJ2-7
V gene: TRBV15
clone size: NA

CDR3 protein: CASSSPRANYGYTF
CDR3 DNA: TGTGCCAGCAGCTCCCCGCGGGCTAACTATGGCTACACCTTC
D gene: NA
J gene: TRBJ1-2
V gene: TRBV5-4
clone size: NA

CDR3 protein: CAWRAQGQGLREQYF
CDR3 DNA: TGTGCCTGGAGGGCCCAAGGACAGGGACTTAGGGAGCAGTACTTC
D gene: TRBD1
J gene: TRBJ2-7
V gene: TRBV30
clone size: once

CDR3 protein: CASRGTAPGQETQYF
CDR3 DNA: TGTGCCAGCAGGGGAACGGCGCCAGGTCAAGAGACCCAGTACTTC
D gene: NA
J gene: TRBJ2-5
V gene: TRBV27
clone size: NA

CDR3 protein: CASSLGLNTGELFF
CDR3 DNA: TGTGCCAGCAGCTTAGGGCTGAACACCGGGGAGCTGTTTTTT
D gene: NA
J gene: TRBJ2-2
V gene: TRBV7-3
clone size: NA

CDR3 protein: CASSFQVGEKLFF
CDR3 DNA: TGCGCCAGCAGCTTCCAGGTTGGGGAAAAACTGTTTTTT
D gene: NA
J gene: TRBJ1-4
V gene: TRBV5-1
clone size: NA

CDR3 protein: CASSPRTFTGELFF
CDR3 DNA: TGTGCCAGCAGTCCACGGACTTTTACCGGGGAGCTGTTTTTT
D gene: NA
J gene: TRBJ2-2
V gene: TRBV7-6
clone size: NA

CDR3 protein: CASSVERGGQEQFF
CDR3 DNA: TGTGCCAGCAGCGTAGAGCGGGGGGGGCAGGAGCAGTTCTTC
D gene: TRBD2
J gene: TRBJ2-1
V gene: TRBV9
clone size: NA

CDR3 protein: CSVRRSRRAGGTYEQYF
CDR3 DNA: TGCAGCGTTCGAAGATCCCGTCGAGCGGGGGGGACCTACGAGCAGTACTTC
D gene: TRBD2
J gene: TRBJ2-7
V gene: TRBV29-1
clone size: NA

CDR3 protein: CASSLIGAEQFF
CDR3 DNA: TGTGCCAGCAGTTTAATAGGCGCCGAGCAGTTCTTC
D gene: NA
J gene: TRBJ2-1
V gene: TRBV27
clone size: NA

CDR3 protein: CASRTEGTKADYTF
CDR3 DNA: TGCGCCAGCAGAACAGAAGGGACAAAAGCGGACTACACCTTC
D gene: NA
J gene: TRBJ1-2
V gene: TRBV5-1
clone size: once